This is a list of T cell receptor beta chains from one sample in a study of T cell changes during pregnancy in multiple sclerosis. Sequencing used immunoSEQ multiplex PCR; TCRdb keeps in-frame clones, though not all of them. The profile shows about 68,000 clones, 90% of them singletons. This material consisted of peripheral blood, taken in the third trimester of pregnancy. These receptors originate from a female donor with multiple sclerosis, enrolled in a pregnancy study. Each CDR3 is given with its conserved first and last residue. A D gene is named only where the DNA matches it firmly.

v_gene	j_gene	len	d_gene	CDR3nt	CDR3aa
TRBV7-9	TRBJ2-1	15	.	TGTGCCAGCAGCTTATCTCGCCTAGAGGGAGGTGAGCAGTTCTTC	CASSLSRLEGGEQFF
TRBV6-5	TRBJ2-1	15	TRBD2	TGTGCCAGCAGTTCTCTAGCGGGGGGGTGGAATGAGCAGTTCTTC	CASSSLAGGWNEQFF
TRBV6-5	TRBJ1-1	13	.	TGTGCCAGCGCTAGACAGGAGGCCACTGAAGCTTTCTTT	CASARQEATEAFF
TRBV5-1	TRBJ2-3	14	.	TGCGCCAGCAGCCTCGGACAGGAGGGAGATACGCAGTATTTT	CASSLGQEGDTQYF
TRBV2	TRBJ2-5	16	.	TGTGCCAGCAGGGAAACAGGGTTGCAGTACCAAGAGACCCAGTACTTC	CASRETGLQYQETQYF
TRBV10-2	TRBJ1-1	15	.	TGCGCCAGCAGTGAGTCAGGCAGGTTGAACACTGAAGCTTTCTTT	CASSESGRLNTEAFF
TRBV10-3	TRBJ2-2	16	TRBD2	TGTGCCATCAGTGAGTCGACTAGCGGGAACACCGGGGAGCTGTTTTTT	CAISESTSGNTGELFF
TRBV5-1	TRBJ1-6	18	TRBD1	TGCGCCAGCAGCTTGGAAACAGGGGGCAGGGGCTATAATTCACCCCTCCACTTT	CASSLETGGRGYNSPLHF
TRBV7-8	TRBJ1-5	14	.	TGTGCCAGCAGCTACAGGGATATCAATCAGCCCCAGCATTTT	CASSYRDINQPQHF
TRBV7-2	TRBJ2-7	15	TRBD2	TGTGCCAGCAGCTTTTCTAGCGGGAGGGCCTGGGAGCAGTACTTC	CASSFSSGRAWEQYF